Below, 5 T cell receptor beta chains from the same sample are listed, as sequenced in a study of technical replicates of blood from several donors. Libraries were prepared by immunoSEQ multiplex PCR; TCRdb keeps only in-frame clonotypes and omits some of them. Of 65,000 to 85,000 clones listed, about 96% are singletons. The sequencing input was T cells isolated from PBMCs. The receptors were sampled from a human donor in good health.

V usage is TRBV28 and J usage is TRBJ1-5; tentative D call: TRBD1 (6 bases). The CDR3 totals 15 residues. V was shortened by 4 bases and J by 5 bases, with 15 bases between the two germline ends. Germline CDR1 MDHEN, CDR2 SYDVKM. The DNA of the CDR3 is TGTGCCAGCAGTTCGACGGGGGGGCCGCATCAGCCCCAGCATTTT. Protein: CASSSTGGPHQPQHF.

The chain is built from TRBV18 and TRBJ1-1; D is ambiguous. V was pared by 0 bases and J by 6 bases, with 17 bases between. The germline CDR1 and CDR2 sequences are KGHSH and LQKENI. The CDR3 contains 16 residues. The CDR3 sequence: CASSPPRAGGRPEAFF. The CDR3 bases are TGTGCCAGCTCACCACCGCGGGCGGGAGGGCGCCCTGAAGCTTTCTTT.

In DNA form, the CDR3 reads TGTGCCAGAAGGCGTCGACAGGGGAGGTTCGACGAGCAGTACTTC. It translates to CARRRRQGRFDEQYF. This chain links TRBV5-3 with TRBJ2-7; 8 positions match TRBD1. TRBV5-3 is an ORF; its function is uncertain. With 5 bases clipped from V and 5 bases from J, the junction kept 12 bases outside the gene matches. The CDR3 has 15 amino acids.

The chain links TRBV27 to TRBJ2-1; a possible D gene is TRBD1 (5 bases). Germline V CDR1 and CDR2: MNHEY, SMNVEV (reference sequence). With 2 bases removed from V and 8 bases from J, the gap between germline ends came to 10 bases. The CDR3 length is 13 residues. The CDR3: CASSLRREDEQFF. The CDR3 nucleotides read TGTGCCAGCAGTTTACGCAGGGAAGATGAGCAGTTCTTC.

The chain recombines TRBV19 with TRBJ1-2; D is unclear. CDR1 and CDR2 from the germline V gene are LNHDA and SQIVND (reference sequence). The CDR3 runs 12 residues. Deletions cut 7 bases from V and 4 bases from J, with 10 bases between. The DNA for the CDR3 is TGTGCCAGTATGGAGGATTCCTATGGCTACACCTTC. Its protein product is CASMEDSYGYTF.